One TCR beta chain is described in this entry. What it recognizes is unknown. The data stem from a study of pediatric ulcerative colitis. Study-level information: Disease was pancolitis in 7 or 8 and left-sided in two, histology-confirmed.

Study-level points and caveats: Two rectal CDR3 clonotypes occurred in all ulcerative colitis patients. Acute severe colitis showed lower rectal diversity from clonal expansions.

The CDR3 is 16 amino acids. Trimming at V came to 4 bases and at J to 5 bases, leaving 9 bases not matched to a gene. In germline, CDR1 is SGHNT, CDR2 YYREEE (reference sequence). Samples were sequenced at Survey level, maximum 500,000 reads. TCRdb keeps only in-frame clones here, not all; method: immunoSEQ multiplex PCR. The sample yields 25,000 to 35,000 clones, roughly 78% seen once. This TCR derives from a boy younger than 18 with severe ulcerative colitis. The chain links TRBV5-4 to TRBJ2-3, with 11 bases fitting TRBD2. Sequenced: blood. This chain's CDR3 is CASSRGASGGLDTQYF. The CDR3 DNA reads TGTGCCAGCAGCCGAGGCGCTAGCGGGGGGCTAGATACGCAGTATTTT.